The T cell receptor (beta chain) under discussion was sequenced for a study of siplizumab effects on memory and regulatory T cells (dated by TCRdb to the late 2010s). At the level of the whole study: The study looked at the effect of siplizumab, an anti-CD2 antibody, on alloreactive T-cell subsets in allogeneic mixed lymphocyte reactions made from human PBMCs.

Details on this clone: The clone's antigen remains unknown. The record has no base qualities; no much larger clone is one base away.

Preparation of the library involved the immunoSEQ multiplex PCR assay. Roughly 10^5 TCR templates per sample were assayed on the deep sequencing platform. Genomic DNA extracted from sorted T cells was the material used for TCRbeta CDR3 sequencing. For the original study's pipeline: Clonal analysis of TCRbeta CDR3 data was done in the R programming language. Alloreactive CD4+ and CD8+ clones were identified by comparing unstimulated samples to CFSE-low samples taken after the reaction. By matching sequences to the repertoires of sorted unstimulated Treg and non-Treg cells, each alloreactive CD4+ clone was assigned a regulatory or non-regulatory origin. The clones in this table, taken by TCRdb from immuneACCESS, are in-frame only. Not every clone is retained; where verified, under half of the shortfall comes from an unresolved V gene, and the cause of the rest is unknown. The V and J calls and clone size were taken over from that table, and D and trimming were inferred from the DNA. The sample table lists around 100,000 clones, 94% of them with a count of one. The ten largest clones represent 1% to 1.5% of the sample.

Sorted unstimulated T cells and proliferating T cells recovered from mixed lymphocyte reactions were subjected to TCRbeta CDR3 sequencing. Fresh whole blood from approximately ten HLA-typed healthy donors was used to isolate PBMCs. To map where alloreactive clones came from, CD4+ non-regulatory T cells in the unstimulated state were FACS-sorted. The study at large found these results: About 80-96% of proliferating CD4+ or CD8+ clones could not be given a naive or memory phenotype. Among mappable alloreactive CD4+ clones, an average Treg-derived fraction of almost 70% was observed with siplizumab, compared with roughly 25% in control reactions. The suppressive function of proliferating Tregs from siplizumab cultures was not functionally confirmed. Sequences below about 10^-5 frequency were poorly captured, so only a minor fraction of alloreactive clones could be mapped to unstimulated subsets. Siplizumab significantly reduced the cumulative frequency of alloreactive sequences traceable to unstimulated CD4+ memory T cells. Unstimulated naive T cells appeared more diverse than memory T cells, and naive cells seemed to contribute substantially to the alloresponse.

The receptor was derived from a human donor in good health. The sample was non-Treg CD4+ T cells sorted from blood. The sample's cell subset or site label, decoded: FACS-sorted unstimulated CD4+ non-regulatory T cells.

This receptor has the CDR3 CASSIEAGVYNEQFF. The bases read TGTGCCAGTAGTATAGAGGCGGGAGTGTACAATGAGCAGTTCTTC. The chain is assembled from TRBV19 and TRBJ2-1; 7 central bases correspond to TRBD2. The germline V gene (reference sequence) sets CDR1 to LNHDA and CDR2 to SQIVND. The germline V and J ends show losses of 0 bases and 4 bases respectively, and no gene match explains 3 bases of the junction. The CDR3 spans 15 residues, from the cysteine through the phenylalanine. Only the CDR3 part of the read is kept: 45 bases, read in frame from the first base.